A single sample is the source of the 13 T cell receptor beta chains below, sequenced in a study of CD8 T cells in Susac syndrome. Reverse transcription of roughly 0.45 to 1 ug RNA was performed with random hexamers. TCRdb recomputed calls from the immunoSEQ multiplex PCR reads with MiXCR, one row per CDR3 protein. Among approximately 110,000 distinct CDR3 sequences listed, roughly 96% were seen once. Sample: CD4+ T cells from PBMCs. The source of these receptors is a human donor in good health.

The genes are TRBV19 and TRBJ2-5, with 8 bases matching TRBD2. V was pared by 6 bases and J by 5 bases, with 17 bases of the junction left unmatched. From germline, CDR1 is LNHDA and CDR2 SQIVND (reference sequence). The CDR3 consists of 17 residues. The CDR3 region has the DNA TGTGCCAGTAGCCCAGGTGGGAGCGGGAGCAGATGGGAGACCCAGTACTTC. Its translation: CASSPGGSGSRWETQYF.

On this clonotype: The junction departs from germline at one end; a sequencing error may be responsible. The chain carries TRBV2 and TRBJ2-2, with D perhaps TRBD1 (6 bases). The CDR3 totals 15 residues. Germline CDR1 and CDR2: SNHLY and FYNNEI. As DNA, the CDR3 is TGTGCCAGCAGGGAAGACAGGTTGAACACCGGGGAGCTGTTTTTT. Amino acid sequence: CASREDRLNTGELFF.

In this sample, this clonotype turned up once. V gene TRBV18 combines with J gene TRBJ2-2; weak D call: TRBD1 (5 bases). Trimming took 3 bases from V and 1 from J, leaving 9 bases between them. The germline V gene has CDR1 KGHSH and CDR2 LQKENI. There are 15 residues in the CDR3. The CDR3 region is CASSPLTGNTGELFF. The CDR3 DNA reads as TGTGCCAGCTCACCCTTAACAGGGAACACCGGGGAGCTGTTTTTT.

CDR3 amino acids: CSGLAHSTDTQYF. In nucleotides, the CDR3 is TGCAGCGGCCTAGCCCACAGCACAGATACGCAGTATTTT. V and J are TRBV29-1 and TRBJ2-3, with D possibly matching TRBD2 (5 bases). Germline CDR1 and CDR2: SQVTM and ANQGSEA. The CDR3 contains 13 residues. V lost 7 bases, J lost 0 bases, and 11 bases lay in between.

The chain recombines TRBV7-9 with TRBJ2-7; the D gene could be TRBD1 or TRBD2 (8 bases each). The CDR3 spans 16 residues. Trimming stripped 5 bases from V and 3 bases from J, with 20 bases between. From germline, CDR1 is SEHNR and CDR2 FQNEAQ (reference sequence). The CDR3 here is CASSARGGTGDYEQYF. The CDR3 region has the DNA TGTGCCAGCAGCGCACGGGGGGGGACAGGTGACTACGAGCAGTACTTC.

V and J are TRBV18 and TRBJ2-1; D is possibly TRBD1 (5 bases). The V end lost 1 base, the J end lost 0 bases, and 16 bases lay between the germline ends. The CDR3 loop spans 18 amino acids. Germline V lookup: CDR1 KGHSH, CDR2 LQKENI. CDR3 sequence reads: CASSPQAQGRSSYNEQFF. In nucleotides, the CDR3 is TGTGCCAGCTCACCACAGGCGCAGGGAAGGAGCTCCTACAATGAGCAGTTCTTC.

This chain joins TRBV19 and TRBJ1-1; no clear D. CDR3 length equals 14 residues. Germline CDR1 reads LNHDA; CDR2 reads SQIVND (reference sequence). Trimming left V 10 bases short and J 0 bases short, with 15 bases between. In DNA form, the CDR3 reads TGTGCCACGGCAGGAGCCTTCATGAACACTGAAGCTTTCTTT. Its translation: CATAGAFMNTEAFF.

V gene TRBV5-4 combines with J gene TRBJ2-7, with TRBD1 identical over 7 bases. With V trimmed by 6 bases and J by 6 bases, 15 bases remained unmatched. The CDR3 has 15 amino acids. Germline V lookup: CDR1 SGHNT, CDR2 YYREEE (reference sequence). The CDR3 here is CASTRAGTAPLEQYF. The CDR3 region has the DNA TGTGCCAGCACCCGGGCCGGGACAGCCCCCCTCGAGCAGTACTTC. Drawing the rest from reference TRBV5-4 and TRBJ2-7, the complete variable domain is ETGVTQSPTHLIKTRGQQVTLRCSSQSGHNTVSWYQQALGQGPQFIFQYYREEENGRGNFPPRFSGLQFPNYSSELNVNALELDDSALYLCASTRAGTAPLEQYFGPGTRLTVT.

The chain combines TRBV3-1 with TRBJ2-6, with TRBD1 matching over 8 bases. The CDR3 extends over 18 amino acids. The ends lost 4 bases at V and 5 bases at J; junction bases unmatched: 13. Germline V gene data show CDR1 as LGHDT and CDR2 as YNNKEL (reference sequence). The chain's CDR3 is CASSLQDRQGARANVLTF. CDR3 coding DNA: TGTGCCAGCAGCCTACAAGATCGGCAGGGGGCCCGGGCCAACGTCCTGACTTTC.

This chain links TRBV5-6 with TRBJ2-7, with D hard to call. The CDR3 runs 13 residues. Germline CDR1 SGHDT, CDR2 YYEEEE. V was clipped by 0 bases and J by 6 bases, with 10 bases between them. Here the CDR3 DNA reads TGTGCCAGCAGCTTGGGCAGCCGGAGCGAGCAGTACTTC. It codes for CASSLGSRSEQYF.

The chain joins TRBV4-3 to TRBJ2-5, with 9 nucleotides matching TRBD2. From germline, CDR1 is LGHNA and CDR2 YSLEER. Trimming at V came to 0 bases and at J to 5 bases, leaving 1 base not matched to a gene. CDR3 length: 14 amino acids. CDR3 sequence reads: CASSQEAGGETQYF. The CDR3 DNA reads TGCGCCAGCAGCCAAGAAGCGGGAGGCGAGACCCAGTACTTC.

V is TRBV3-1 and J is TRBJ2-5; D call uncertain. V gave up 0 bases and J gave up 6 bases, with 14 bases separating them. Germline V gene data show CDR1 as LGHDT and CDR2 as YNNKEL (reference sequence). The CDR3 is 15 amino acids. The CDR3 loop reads CASSQEYGEEKTQYF. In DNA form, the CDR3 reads TGTGCCAGCAGCCAAGAGTATGGAGAGGAGAAGACCCAGTACTTC.

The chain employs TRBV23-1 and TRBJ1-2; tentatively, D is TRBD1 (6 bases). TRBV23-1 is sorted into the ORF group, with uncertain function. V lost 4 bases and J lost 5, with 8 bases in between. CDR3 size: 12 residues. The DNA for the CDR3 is TGCGCCAGCAGTCTGGACAGATATGGCTACACCTTC. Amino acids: CASSLDRYGYTF.